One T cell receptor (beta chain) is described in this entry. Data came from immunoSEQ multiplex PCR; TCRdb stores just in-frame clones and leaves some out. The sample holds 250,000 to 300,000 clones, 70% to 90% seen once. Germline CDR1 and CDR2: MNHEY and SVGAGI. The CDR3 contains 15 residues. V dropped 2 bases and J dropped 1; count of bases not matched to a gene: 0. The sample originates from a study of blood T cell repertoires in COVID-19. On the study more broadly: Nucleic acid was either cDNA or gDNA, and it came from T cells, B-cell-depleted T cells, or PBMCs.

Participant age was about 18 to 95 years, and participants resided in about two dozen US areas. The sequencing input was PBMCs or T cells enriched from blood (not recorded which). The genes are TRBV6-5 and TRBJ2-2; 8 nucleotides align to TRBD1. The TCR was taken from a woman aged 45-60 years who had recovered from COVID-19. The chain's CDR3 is CASSYDRGNTGELFF. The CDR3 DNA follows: TGTGCCAGCAGTTACGACAGGGGGAACACCGGGGAGCTGTTTTTT.